This TCR beta chain was recorded in a study of spatial heterogeneity in lung cancer. Study summary: There were some 76 donors, all of them untreated patients with early-stage non-small cell lung cancer. Among detected sequences, beta-chain ones consistently exceeded alpha-chain ones in number.

Study-wide results and caveats: At tumor resection, ubiquitous expanded TCRs were detected in blood more often than later.

Noted time point: blood at routine non-recurrence follow-up after resection. Unsorted whole RNA samples from tumor, nontumor lung or frozen PBMC were sequenced. J lost 4 bases, V lost 4 bases, and 12 bases had no gene match. The length of the CDR3 is 17 residues. Germline V gene sequence: CDR1 SEHNR, CDR2 FQNEAQ (reference sequence). In the library, each TCR cDNA molecule bore its own unique molecular identifier. TCRdb re-derived calls from the 5' RACE reads in MiXCR, one entry per CDR3 protein. The sample holds 95,000 to 130,000 distinct CDR3 sequences, less than 15% seen once. In regard to this clonotype: Its antigen is still unknown.

This TCR was recovered from a male donor with early-stage non-small cell lung cancer. Source: PBMCs, taken at follow-up. The rearrangement uses TRBV7-9 and TRBJ2-7; 11 bases map to TRBD2. The CDR3 region is CASSSPVATSGIYEQYF. CDR3 in DNA: TGTGCCAGCAGCTCCCCCGTCGCGACTAGCGGGATATACGAGCAGTACTTC.